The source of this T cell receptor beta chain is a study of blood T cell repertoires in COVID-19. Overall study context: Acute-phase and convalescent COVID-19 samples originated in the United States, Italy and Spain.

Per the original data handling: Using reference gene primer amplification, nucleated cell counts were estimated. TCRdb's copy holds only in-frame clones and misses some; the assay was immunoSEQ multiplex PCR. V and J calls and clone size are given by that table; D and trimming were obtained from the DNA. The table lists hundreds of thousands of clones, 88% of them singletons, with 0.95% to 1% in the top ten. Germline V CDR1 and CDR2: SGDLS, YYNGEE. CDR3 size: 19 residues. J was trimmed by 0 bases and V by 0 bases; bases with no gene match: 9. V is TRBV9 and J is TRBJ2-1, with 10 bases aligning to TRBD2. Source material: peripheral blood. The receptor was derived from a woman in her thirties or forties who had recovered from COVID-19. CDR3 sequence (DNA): TGTGCCAGCAGCGTAGGGGGGGAGACTAGCGGGCGCTCCTACAATGAGCAGTTCTTC. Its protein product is CASSVGGETSGRSYNEQFF. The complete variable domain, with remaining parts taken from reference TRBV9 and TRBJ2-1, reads DSGVTQTPKHLITATGQRVTLRCSPRSGDLSVYWYQQSLDQGLQFLIQYYNGEERAKGNILERFSAQQFPDLHSELNLSSLELGDSALYFCASSVGGETSGRSYNEQFFGPGTRLTVL.